Below are 16 T cell receptor beta chains sequenced from a single sample in a study of blood T cell repertoires in COVID-19. Profiling relied on immunoSEQ multiplex PCR, and the TCRdb table lists in-frame clones only, not all of them. The table records about 170,000 clones, roughly four fifths of them present only once. Sequences were obtained from peripheral blood. All receptors derive from a man between 65 and 79 years old with active or convalescent COVID-19.

The chain has TRBV19 and TRBJ1-1; D is ambiguous. Trimming removed 3 bases at V and 1 base at J, with 6 bases between. The CDR3 runs to 13 residues. Germline-derived CDR1 and CDR2 are LNHDA and SQIVND (reference sequence). The CDR3 spells CASSIPGNTEAFF. CDR3 bases: TGTGCCAGTAGTATCCCAGGGAACACTGAAGCTTTCTTT.

This chain links TRBV11-3 with TRBJ2-5, with D possibly matching TRBD2 (6 bases). The CDR3 is 14 residues long. CDR1 SGHNT and CDR2 YENEEA come from the germline V gene. Trimming stripped 5 bases from V and 5 bases from J, with 15 bases between. The DNA of the CDR3 is TGTGCCAGCAGCCCGGGATCCCGGGAGGAGACCCAGTACTTC. Its protein is CASSPGSREETQYF.

V is TRBV13 and J is TRBJ1-4; 7 positions agree with TRBD1. From germline, CDR1 is PRHDT and CDR2 FYEKMQ (reference sequence). V shed 3 bases, J shed 7 bases, and the junction held 2 bases outside the gene matches. The CDR3 consists of 13 residues. CDR3 DNA: TGTGCCAGCAGCTTCGGGACAGTTGAAAAACTGTTTTTT. Translating gives CASSFGTVEKLFF.

The genes are TRBV15 and TRBJ2-7; D is possibly TRBD2 (5 bases). The CDR3 totals 14 residues. Germline V lookup: CDR1 LNHNV, CDR2 YYDKDF (reference sequence). Between the trimmed V and J ends, which lost 4 bases and 3 bases, there was a span of 13 bases. CDR3 residues: CATSTSSSLYEQYF. CDR3 DNA: TGTGCCACCAGCACTAGCAGCAGCCTCTACGAGCAGTACTTC. Combining the CDR3 with reference TRBV15 and TRBJ2-7 gives the whole variable domain DAMVIQNPRYQVTQFGKPVTLSCSQTLNHNVMYWYQQKSSQAPKLLFHYYDKDFNNEADTPDNFQSRRPNTSFCFLDIRSPGLGDTAMYLCATSTSSSLYEQYFGPGTRLTVT.

This chain links TRBV18 with TRBJ2-1; the D is unclear. V was shortened by 5 bases and J by 0 bases, with 14 bases between the two germline ends. Germline V gene lookup returns CDR1 KGHSH and CDR2 LQKENI. The CDR3 is made up of 16 amino acids. This chain's CDR3 is CASSFQRPSSYNEQFF. The CDR3 DNA reads as TGTGCCAGCTCATTCCAGCGCCCGAGCTCCTACAATGAGCAGTTCTTC.

V is TRBV24-1 and J is TRBJ2-2; a possible D gene is TRBD2 (6 bases). V was pared by 2 bases and J by 5 bases, with 17 bases between. This CDR3 comprises 17 residues. Germline V gene sequence: CDR1 KGHDR, CDR2 SFDVKD. DNA for the CDR3: TGTGCCACCAGTGATTCTAAAGGCCCCCGGGAGACCGGGGAGCTGTTTTTT. It is translated as CATSDSKGPRETGELFF.

The CDR3 nucleotides are TGTGCCAGCAGCAAGAATGGGGCCCGGTTACGGATCAATTCACCCCTCCACTTT. As protein: CASSKNGARLRINSPLHF. This rearrangement joins TRBV5-4 to TRBJ1-6; TRBD1 is a possible D gene (5 bases). Per the germline V gene, CDR1 is SGHNT and CDR2 is YYREEE (reference sequence). This CDR3 has 18 amino acids. Deletions cut 4 bases from V and 7 bases from J, with 24 bases between.

V usage is TRBV5-1 and J usage is TRBJ2-7, with TRBD1 identical over 9 bases. Germline CDR1 reads SGHRS; CDR2 reads YFSETQ. The junction had 11 bases not matched to a gene; V was cut back by 2 bases and J by 2 bases. The CDR3 spans 17 residues. Here the CDR3 DNA reads TGCGCCAGCAGCTTTGGGCCCCGACAGGGGGTCCCCTACGAGCAGTACTTC. This codes for CASSFGPRQGVPYEQYF.

J is TRBJ2-5 and V is TRBV5-8; D may be TRBD1 (6 bases). The CDR3 runs to 14 residues. The V gene's germline CDR1 is SGHTS and CDR2 YDEGEE. V lost 4 bases to trimming and J lost 2 bases, with 12 bases between them. This chain's CDR3 is CASSGVGQQETQYF. The CDR3 DNA reads as TGTGCCAGCAGCGGCGTCGGACAGCAAGAGACCCAGTACTTC.

CDR3 loop: CAWGGQGSNQPQHF. In DNA form, the CDR3 reads TGTGCCTGGGGGGGACAGGGGTCCAATCAGCCCCAGCATTTT. The chain couples TRBV30 to TRBJ1-5, with 10 nucleotides matching TRBD1. J was trimmed by 3 bases and V by 5 bases; bases with no gene match: 4. Germline V CDR1 and CDR2: GTSNPN, SVGIG (reference sequence). The CDR3 has 14 residues.

The chain uses TRBV6-2 or TRBV6-3 and TRBJ2-7; the match to TRBD1 covers 9 bases. Germline CDR1 and CDR2: MNHEY and SVGEGT. With V trimmed by 9 bases and J by 4 bases, 10 bases remained unmatched. The CDR3 loop spans 14 amino acids. The CDR3 spells CASRPPGQGYEQYF. As DNA, the CDR3 is TGTGCCAGTAGACCTCCGGGACAGGGTTACGAGCAGTACTTC.

The chain employs TRBV7-3 and TRBJ2-3; 8 bases are shared with TRBD2. The V gene's germline CDR1 is SGHTA and CDR2 FQGTGA. V dropped 5 bases and J dropped 5; count of bases not matched to a gene: 6. CDR3 size: 14 residues. CDR3 loop: CASSPTGGRDTQYF. The CDR3 DNA sequence: TGTGCCAGCAGCCCAACGGGGGGGAGAGATACGCAGTATTTT. Looking up the rest from reference TRBV7-3 and TRBJ2-3 gives the full variable domain: GAGVSQTPSNKVTEKGKYVELRCDPISGHTALYWYRQSLGQGPEFLIYFQGTGAADDSGLPNDRFFAVRPEGSVSTLKIQRTERGDSAVYLCASSPTGGRDTQYFGPGTRLTVL.

J is TRBJ2-5 and V is TRBV3-1 (or the pseudogene TRBV3-2); tentatively, D is TRBD1 (6 bases). CDR1 is LGHDT, CDR2 YNNKEL, per germline (reference sequence). V lost 4 bases to trimming and J lost 0 bases, with 9 bases between them. The CDR3 contains 14 residues. CDR3 sequence reads: CASSPGTHQETQYF. CDR3 coding DNA: TGTGCCAGCAGCCCCGGGACACACCAAGAGACCCAGTACTTC.

The chain employs TRBV28 and TRBJ1-5; D perhaps matches TRBD1 (6 bases). From germline, CDR1 is MDHEN and CDR2 SYDVKM. This CDR3 spans 15 amino acids. The ends were cut back, 6 bases at V and 4 bases at J, with 16 bases in the middle. CDR3 sequence reads: CASRVRTVPNQPQHF. CDR3 sequence (DNA): TGTGCCAGCAGGGTCCGGACAGTTCCGAATCAGCCCCAGCATTTT.

This clone was found once. The chain is built from TRBV7-6 and TRBJ1-1; 7 positions agree with TRBD1. CDR1 is SGHVS, CDR2 FNYEAQ, per germline. There are 15 residues in the CDR3. Unmatched junction bases numbered 11, after V lost 2 bases and J lost 8 bases. The CDR3 DNA reads TGTGCCAGCAGCTTATATGCCGACCTGACAGGGGAAGCTTTCTTT. Translated: CASSLYADLTGEAFF.

On this clone itself: The junction departs from germline at one end; a sequencing error may be responsible. The V and J genes are TRBV5-5 and TRBJ1-2; D ambiguous. The germline gives CDR1 SGHKS, CDR2 YYEKEE (reference sequence). CDR3 size: 16 residues. The CDR3 DNA follows: TGTGCCAGCAGTTTGGGCGAGACCGGAGCTAACTATGGCTACACCTTC. Amino acids: CASSLGETGANYGYTF.